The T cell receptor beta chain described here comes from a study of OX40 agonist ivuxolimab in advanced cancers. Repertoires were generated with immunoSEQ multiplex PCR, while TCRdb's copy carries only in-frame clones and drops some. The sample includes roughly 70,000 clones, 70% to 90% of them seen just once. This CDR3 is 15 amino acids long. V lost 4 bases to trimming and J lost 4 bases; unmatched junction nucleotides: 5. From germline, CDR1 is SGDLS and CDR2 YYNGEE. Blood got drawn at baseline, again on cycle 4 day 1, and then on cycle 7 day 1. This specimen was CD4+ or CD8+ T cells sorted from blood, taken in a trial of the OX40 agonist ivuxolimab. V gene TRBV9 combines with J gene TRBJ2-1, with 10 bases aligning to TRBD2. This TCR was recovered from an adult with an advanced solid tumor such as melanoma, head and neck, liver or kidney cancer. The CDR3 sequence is CASSSSGRTYNEQFF. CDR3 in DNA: TGTGCCAGCAGCTCTAGCGGGAGAACTTACAATGAGCAGTTCTTC.